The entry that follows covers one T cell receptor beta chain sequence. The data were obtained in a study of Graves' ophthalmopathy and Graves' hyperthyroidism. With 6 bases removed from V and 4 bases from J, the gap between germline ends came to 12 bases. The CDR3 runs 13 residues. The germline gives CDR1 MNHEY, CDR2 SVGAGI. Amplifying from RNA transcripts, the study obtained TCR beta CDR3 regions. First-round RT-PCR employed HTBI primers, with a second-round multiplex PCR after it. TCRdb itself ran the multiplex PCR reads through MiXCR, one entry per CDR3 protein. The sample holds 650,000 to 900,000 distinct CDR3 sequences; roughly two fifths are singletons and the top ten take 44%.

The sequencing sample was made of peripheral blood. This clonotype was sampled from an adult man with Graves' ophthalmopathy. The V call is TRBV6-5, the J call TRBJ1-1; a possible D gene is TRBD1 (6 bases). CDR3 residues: CASRSGGLTEAFF. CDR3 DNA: TGTGCCAGCAGGTCCGGGGGGCTCACTGAAGCTTTCTTT.